This T cell receptor beta chain emerged from a study of blood T cell repertoires in COVID-19. Study as a whole: The analysed material was cDNA or gDNA that came from T cells, B-cell-depleted T cells, or PBMCs.

Germline CDR1 and CDR2: LGHDT and YNNKEL (reference sequence). CDR3 size: 17 residues. V gave up 0 bases and J gave up 1 base; unmatched junction bases: 7. Repertoires were generated with immunoSEQ multiplex PCR, while TCRdb's copy carries only in-frame clones and drops some. The sample lists roughly 230,000 clones, around 83% occurring once. The sequenced sample was peripheral blood. V is TRBV3-1 (or the pseudogene TRBV3-2) and J is TRBJ2-5, with 8 bases aligning to TRBD2. This clonotype originated in a man in his forties or fifties with active or convalescent COVID-19. CDR3 amino acids: CASSQDPPGGFQETQYF. CDR3 in DNA: TGTGCCAGCAGCCAAGATCCCCCGGGAGGGTTCCAAGAGACCCAGTACTTC.